The 11 T cell receptor beta chains given below trace back to one sample, sequenced in a study of blood T cell repertoires in COVID-19. Measured with immunoSEQ multiplex PCR; TCRdb has only the in-frame clones, and not every one. The table has 400,000 to 550,000 clones, around 89% seen once. The sample consisted of peripheral blood. These receptors all come from a woman aged 30 to 39 with acute or convalescent COVID-19.

A single count supports this clone. The V gene is TRBV7-6, the J gene TRBJ2-3; no clear D gene. The CDR3 has 14 amino acids. V was cut by 4 bases and J by 5 bases, with 13 bases left in between. Germline V gene sequence: CDR1 SGHVS, CDR2 FNYEAQ. In DNA, the CDR3 is TGTGCCAGCAGCTCCCCCGACCGAGGAGATACGCAGTATTTT. This codes for CASSSPDRGDTQYF.

This clone has only one observation. This chain links TRBV9 with TRBJ1-1; weak D call: TRBD1 (5 bases). This CDR3 contains 14 residues. Germline V gives CDR1 SGDLS, CDR2 YYNGEE. V was cut by 4 bases and J by 6 bases, with 16 bases left in between. In nucleotides, the CDR3 is TGTGCCAGCAGCACCGACTTAAGACAGTCTGAAGCTTTCTTT. The encoded protein is CASSTDLRQSEAFF.

The chain carries TRBV4-1 and TRBJ1-2, with unresolved D. V gave up 3 bases and J gave up 4 bases, with 9 bases separating them. Germline CDR1 MGHRA, CDR2 YSYEKL. This CDR3 has 13 residues. The CDR3 is CASSQSGIYGYTF. In DNA form, the CDR3 reads TGCGCCAGCAGCCAGTCGGGGATCTATGGCTACACCTTC.

The chain couples TRBV5-1 to TRBJ2-5; 7 bases fit TRBD2. This CDR3 comprises 16 residues. CDR1 is SGHRS and CDR2 is YFSETQ in the germline V gene. The V segment lost 0 bases and the J segment 3 bases; nucleotides outside the gene matches: 8. The CDR3 loop is CASSLGSAGLKETQYF. In nucleotides, the CDR3 is TGCGCCAGCAGCTTGGGGTCAGCGGGGCTAAAAGAGACCCAGTACTTC.

Turning to this clone: Other DNA sequences within the sample encode an identical CDR3. The chain has TRBV30 and TRBJ1-2, with 7 nucleotides matching TRBD1. Trimming cost V 1 base and J 2 bases; bases outside gene matches: 1. There are 13 residues in the CDR3. The germline V gene encodes CDR1 GTSNPN and CDR2 SVGIG (reference sequence). CDR3 region: CAWSAGGNYGYTF. CDR3 nucleotides: TGTGCCTGGAGTGCAGGGGGAAACTATGGCTACACCTTC.

The chain is built from TRBV7-9 and TRBJ2-1, with TRBD1 identical over 7 bases. The CDR3 runs to 16 residues. The V segment lost 9 bases and the J segment 0 bases; nucleotides outside the gene matches: 11. CDR1 and CDR2 (germline): SEHNR, FQNEAQ (reference sequence). The CDR3 spells CASGRDRSSSYNEQFF. CDR3 sequence (DNA): TGTGCCAGTGGAAGGGACAGATCAAGCTCCTACAATGAGCAGTTCTTC.

For this clone: Germline and junction disagree at one end, which may indicate a read error. In the same sample, other DNA sequences code for this CDR3. The chain links TRBV19 to TRBJ1-5; TRBD1 agrees at 8 bases. This CDR3 spans 15 amino acids. Germline V lookup: CDR1 LNHDA, CDR2 SQIVND (reference sequence). Written as DNA, the CDR3 is TGTGCCAGTAGTATTACAGGGGGAGGCAATCAACCCCAGCATTTT. Translated, it gives CASSITGGGNQPQHF.

A single count supports this clone. This chain uses TRBV7-2 with TRBJ1-1; TRBD1 aligns across 9 bases. CDR1 and CDR2 (germline): SGHTA, FQGNSA. V lost 5 bases to trimming and J lost 6 bases; unmatched junction nucleotides: 7. CDR3 length: 14 amino acids. This CDR3 is CASSKTGGFAEAFF. The DNA for the CDR3 is TGTGCCAGCAGCAAGACAGGGGGTTTTGCTGAAGCTTTCTTT.

The chain combines TRBV7-8 with TRBJ2-1, with 7 bases that match TRBD1. This CDR3 contains 13 residues. Germline V gene data show CDR1 as SGHVS and CDR2 as FQNEAQ. The V segment lost 5 bases and the J segment 5 bases; nucleotides outside the gene matches: 3. CDR3 nucleotide sequence: TGTGCCAGCAGCCACGGACAGGACAATGAGCAGTTCTTC. Protein: CASSHGQDNEQFF.

For this clone: Other DNA sequences within the sample encode an identical CDR3. The rearrangement joins TRBV5-1 to TRBJ2-3; 7 bases map to TRBD2. V dropped 1 base and J dropped 0; count of bases not matched to a gene: 2. This CDR3 contains 15 residues. Germline CDR1 SGHRS, CDR2 YFSETQ. The CDR3 DNA is TGCGCCAGCAGCTTGACGGGGGGTAGCACAGATACGCAGTATTTT. As protein: CASSLTGGSTDTQYF.

The CDR3 loop reads CASSQNPSGRQETQYF. The CDR3 DNA reads as TGCGCCAGCAGCCAAAATCCGAGCGGACGCCAAGAGACCCAGTACTTC. The V call is TRBV4-1, the J call TRBJ2-5, with D maybe TRBD2 (5 bases). Trimming shortened V by 2 bases and J by 1 base, and 14 bases separated the two germline ends. This CDR3 contains 16 residues. CDR1 and CDR2 (germline): MGHRA, YSYEKL.